The rows below give T cell receptor beta chains drawn from one sample of a study of T cells in Graves' hyperthyroidism and ophthalmopathy. From the multiplex PCR reads, TCRdb called clonotypes with MiXCR, one entry per CDR3 protein. The sample gives some 530,000 distinct CDR3 sequences, 22% of which show up once; approximately 49% is in the top ten. The sample was blood. The receptors shown here come from a woman aged 70-85 years with Graves' ophthalmopathy. Both conserved end residues are part of each CDR3. Fields, in order: J gene, V gene, D gene, clone size, CDR3 DNA, CDR3 protein. The D gene is left open where the match is weak. Rows may omit the clone size; those that give it use once, few, many or a size class.

TRBJ1-3,TRBV9,-,-,TGTGCCAGCAGCCCACACGGACTTTCCTCTGGAAACACCATATATTTT,CASSPHGLSSGNTIYF
TRBJ2-7,TRBV28,TRBD1,few,TGTGCCAGCAGCTCCCCGGACAGGGTTATAGTATACGAGCAGTACTTC,CASSSPDRVIVYEQYF
TRBJ2-1,TRBV20-1,-,few,TGCAGTGCTCATAGCGGAGGGAGCTACAATGAGCAGTTCTTC,CSAHSGGSYNEQFF
TRBJ2-7,TRBV7-9,TRBD2,few,TGTGCCAGCAGCCCCGGGGAGGGTAGCCACGAGCAGTACTTC,CASSPGEGSHEQYF
TRBJ1-6,TRBV7-2,TRBD1,few,TGTGCCAGCAGCTTAGGAGGAACAGGGGTTAATTCACCCCTCCACTTT,CASSLGGTGVNSPLHF
TRBJ2-1,TRBV7-2,-,few,TGTGCCAGCAGCTTAGAGGCCGGGAAGACGAGGAATGAGCAGTTCTTC,CASSLEAGKTRNEQFF
TRBJ2-2,TRBV18,TRBD1,few,TGTGCCAGCTCGTCGGGACAGTTGGTGTCCGGGGAGCTGTTTTTT,CASSSGQLVSGELFF
TRBJ2-7,TRBV6-1,TRBD2,-,TGTGCCAGCAAGGGCGGCGGGAGTGTGTACGAGCAGTACTTC,CASKGGGSVYEQYF
TRBJ1-4,TRBV12-5,-,-,TGTGCTAGTGGTTTGGTGGGGTCAAATGAAAAACTGTTTTTT,CASGLVGSNEKLFF
TRBJ2-7,TRBV5-1,-,many,TGCGCCAGCAGCCCGGGACTTCCAGCGAGCGAGCAGTACTTC,CASSPGLPASEQYF
TRBJ1-5,TRBV5-1,-,-,TGCGCCAGCCTACCCCATTTTGCCAATCAGCCCCAGCATTTT,CASLPHFANQPQHF
TRBJ2-7,TRBV28,TRBD2,many,TGTGCCAGCAGTTTATTTCAGGGCGGGAGGTACGAGCAGTACTTC,CASSLFQGGRYEQYF
TRBJ2-3,TRBV2,TRBD1,few,TGTGCCAGCAGTCGGACAGGGGTAGTGGGAGATACGCAGTATTTT,CASSRTGVVGDTQYF
TRBJ2-5,TRBV9,TRBD2,-,TGTGCCAGCAGCGTTGAGGGTAGCGGGAGGGGAGAGACCCAGTACTTC,CASSVEGSGRGETQYF
TRBJ1-2,TRBV20-1,-,many,TGCAGTGCTAGTTTACTCCATGGCTACACCTTC,CSASLLHGYTF
TRBJ2-1,TRBV10-1,TRBD1,few,TGCGCCAGCAGTGAGTTGAGGACAGGCTCCTACAATGAGCAGTTCTTC,CASSELRTGSYNEQFF
TRBJ2-3,TRBV6-1,-,many,TGTGCCAGCAGTGAATCTGAGGTTACCACAGATACGCAGTATTTT,CASSESEVTTDTQYF
TRBJ1-2,TRBV9,-,-,TGTGCCAGCAACTCATCGGACAGCTCCAACTATGGCTACACCTTC,CASNSSDSSNYGYTF
TRBJ2-1,TRBV20-1,TRBD1,few,TGCAGTGCCTTTGGGGGACAGGGTGTAAATGAGCAGTTCTTC,CSAFGGQGVNEQFF
TRBJ1-3,TRBV10-3,TRBD1,few,TGTGCCGTGGGAGGACAGGCAAACACCATATATTTT,CAVGGQANTIYF
TRBJ1-1,TRBV28,-,many,TGTGCCAGCAGTCTCATCCGTTTGACCGTCTACTCCTACACTGAAGCTTTCTTT,CASSLIRLTVYSYTEAFF
TRBJ2-3,TRBV20-1,TRBD2,few,TGCAGTGCTATATCTATAGCGGGAGCCGGAGATACGCAGTATTTT,CSAISIAGAGDTQYF
TRBJ1-1,TRBV9,-,-,TGTGCCAGCAGCCCCCGCGGGGGGTATGCTGCTGAAGCTTTCTTT,CASSPRGGYAAEAFF
TRBJ1-5,TRBV28,-,-,TGTGCCAGCAGCCGACCATGGACACTTAGCAATCAGCCCCAGCATTTT,CASSRPWTLSNQPQHF